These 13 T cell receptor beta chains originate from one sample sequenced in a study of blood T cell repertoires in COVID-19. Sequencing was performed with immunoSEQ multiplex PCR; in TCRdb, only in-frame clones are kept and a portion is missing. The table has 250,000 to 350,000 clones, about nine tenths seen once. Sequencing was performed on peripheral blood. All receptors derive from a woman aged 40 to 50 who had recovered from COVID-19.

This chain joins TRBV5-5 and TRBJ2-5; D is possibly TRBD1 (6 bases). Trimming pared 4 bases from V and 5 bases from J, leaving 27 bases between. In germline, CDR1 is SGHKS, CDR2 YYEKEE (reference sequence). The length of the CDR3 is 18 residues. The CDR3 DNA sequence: TGTGCCAGCAGCAAAGTAGTGGGGGCACCCCCGCCACTGGAGACCCAGTACTTC. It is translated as CASSKVVGAPPPLETQYF.

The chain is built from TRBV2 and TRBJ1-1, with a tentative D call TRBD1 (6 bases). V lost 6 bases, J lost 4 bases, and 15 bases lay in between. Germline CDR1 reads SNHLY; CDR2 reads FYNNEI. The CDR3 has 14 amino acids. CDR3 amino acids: CASRFDRLGTEAFF. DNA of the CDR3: TGTGCCAGCAGATTTGACAGGTTGGGCACTGAAGCTTTCTTT.

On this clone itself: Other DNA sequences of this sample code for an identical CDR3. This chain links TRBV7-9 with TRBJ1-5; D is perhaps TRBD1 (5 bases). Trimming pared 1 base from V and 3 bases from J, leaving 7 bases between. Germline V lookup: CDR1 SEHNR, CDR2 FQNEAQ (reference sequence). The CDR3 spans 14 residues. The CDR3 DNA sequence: TGTGCCAGCAGCTTAGGACAGTCCAATCAGCCCCAGCATTTT. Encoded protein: CASSLGQSNQPQHF.

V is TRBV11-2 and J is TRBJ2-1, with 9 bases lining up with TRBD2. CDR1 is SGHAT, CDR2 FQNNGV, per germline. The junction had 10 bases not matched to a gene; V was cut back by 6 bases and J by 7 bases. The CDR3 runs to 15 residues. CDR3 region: CASSNPSGIGNEQFF. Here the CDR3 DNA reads TGTGCCAGCAGTAATCCTAGCGGGATAGGGAATGAGCAGTTCTTC.

CDR3 sequence: CASSLEASGYYEQYF. CDR3 sequence (DNA): TGTGCCAGCAGCTTGGAGGCTAGCGGGTACTACGAGCAGTACTTC. The rearrangement uses TRBV5-4 and TRBJ2-7; 8 nucleotides match TRBD2. V shed 0 bases, J shed 3 bases, and the junction held 5 bases outside the gene matches. CDR3 size: 15 residues. CDR1 is SGHNT and CDR2 is YYREEE in the germline V gene (reference sequence).

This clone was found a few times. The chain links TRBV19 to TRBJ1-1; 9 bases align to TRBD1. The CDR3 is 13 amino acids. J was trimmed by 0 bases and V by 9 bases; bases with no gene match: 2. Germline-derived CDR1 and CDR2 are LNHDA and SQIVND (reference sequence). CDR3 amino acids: CASGTGLNTEAFF. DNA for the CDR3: TGTGCCAGCGGGACAGGGTTGAACACTGAAGCTTTCTTT.

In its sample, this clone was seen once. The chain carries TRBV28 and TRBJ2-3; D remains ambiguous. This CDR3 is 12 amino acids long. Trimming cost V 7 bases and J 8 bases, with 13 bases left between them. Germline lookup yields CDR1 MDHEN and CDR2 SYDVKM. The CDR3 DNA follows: TGTGCCAGCACCAACCCCACGGGTACGCAGTATTTT. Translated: CASTNPTGTQYF.

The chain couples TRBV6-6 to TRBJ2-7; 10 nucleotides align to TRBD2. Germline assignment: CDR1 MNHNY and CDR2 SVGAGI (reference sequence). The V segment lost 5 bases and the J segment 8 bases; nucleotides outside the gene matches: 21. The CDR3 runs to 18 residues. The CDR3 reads CASSPNVGLAGALYKQYF. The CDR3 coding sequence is TGTGCCAGCAGTCCCAACGTGGGGCTAGCGGGAGCCCTGTATAAGCAGTACTTC.

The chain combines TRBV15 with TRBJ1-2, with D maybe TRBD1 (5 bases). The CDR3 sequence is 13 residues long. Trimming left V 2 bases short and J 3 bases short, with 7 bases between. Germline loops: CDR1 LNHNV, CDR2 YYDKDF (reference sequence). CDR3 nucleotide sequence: TGTGCCACCAGCAGACAGGGCGACTATGGCTACACCTTC. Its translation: CATSRQGDYGYTF.

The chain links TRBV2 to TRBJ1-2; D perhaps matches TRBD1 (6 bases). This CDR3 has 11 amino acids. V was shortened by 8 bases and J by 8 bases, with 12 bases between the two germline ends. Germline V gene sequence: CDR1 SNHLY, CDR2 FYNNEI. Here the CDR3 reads CASGRGYGYTF. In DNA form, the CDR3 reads TGTGCCAGCGGAAGGGGGTACGGCTACACCTTC.

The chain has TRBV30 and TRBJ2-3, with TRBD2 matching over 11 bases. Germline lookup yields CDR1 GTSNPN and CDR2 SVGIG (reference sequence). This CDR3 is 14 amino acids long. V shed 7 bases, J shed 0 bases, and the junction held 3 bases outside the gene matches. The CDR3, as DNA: TGTGCCTCCCGGACTAGCGGGAGCACAGATACGCAGTATTTT. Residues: CASRTSGSTDTQYF.

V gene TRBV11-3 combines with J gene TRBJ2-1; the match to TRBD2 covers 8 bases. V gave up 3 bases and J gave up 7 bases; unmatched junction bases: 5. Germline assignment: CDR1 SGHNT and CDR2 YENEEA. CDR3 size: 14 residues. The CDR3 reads CASSFQRERNEQFF. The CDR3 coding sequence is TGTGCCAGCAGCTTCCAGCGGGAGCGAAATGAGCAGTTCTTC.

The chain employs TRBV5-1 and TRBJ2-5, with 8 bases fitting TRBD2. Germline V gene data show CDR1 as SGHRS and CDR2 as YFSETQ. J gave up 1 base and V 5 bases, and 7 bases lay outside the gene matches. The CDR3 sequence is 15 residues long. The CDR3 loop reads CASREPGGGQETQYF. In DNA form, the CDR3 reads TGCGCCAGCAGAGAACCCGGGGGGGGCCAAGAGACCCAGTACTTC.